The T cell receptor (beta chain) under discussion was sequenced for a study of blood T cells in healthy people across ages. Overall study results and limits: Diversity was estimated from one million T cells, and these estimates were considered underestimates.

The CDR3 is 14 amino acids. The germline V and J ends were trimmed by 4 bases and 1 base, with 10 bases remaining between them. A remark on this clonotype: Its antigen remains unidentified.

Approximately 9 milliliters was the volume of peripheral blood drawn from each donor. Sample-barcoded 5' priming and a J-beta primer mix drove a second PCR of about 6 to 12 cycles. In TCRdb, the 5' RACE reads were re-called with MiXCR into one record per CDR3 protein. The data hold 700,000 to 950,000 distinct CDR3 sequences, with about 40% observed a single time. This TCR was recovered from a woman aged 60-75 years in good health. The chain joins TRBV12-3 or TRBV12-4 to TRBJ1-1; tentatively, D is TRBD1 (5 bases). Sequencing was carried out using blood. CDR3 protein: CASSSSGPNTEAFF. In DNA, the CDR3 is TGTGCCAGCAGTTCGTCAGGGCCGAACACTGAAGCTTTCTTT.